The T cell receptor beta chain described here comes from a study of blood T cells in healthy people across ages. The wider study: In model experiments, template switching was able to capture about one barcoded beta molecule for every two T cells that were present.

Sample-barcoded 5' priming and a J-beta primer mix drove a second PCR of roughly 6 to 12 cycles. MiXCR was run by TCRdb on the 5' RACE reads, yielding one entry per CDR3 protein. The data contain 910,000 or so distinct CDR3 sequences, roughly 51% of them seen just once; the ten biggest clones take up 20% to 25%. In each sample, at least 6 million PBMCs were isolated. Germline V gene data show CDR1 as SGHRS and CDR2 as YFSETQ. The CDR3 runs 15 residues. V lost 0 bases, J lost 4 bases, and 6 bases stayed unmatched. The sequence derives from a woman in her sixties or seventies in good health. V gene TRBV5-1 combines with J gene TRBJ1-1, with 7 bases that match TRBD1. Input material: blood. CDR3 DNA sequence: TGCGCCAGCAGCTTGGTGACAGGGTCGCGCACTGAAGCTTTCTTT. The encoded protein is CASSLVTGSRTEAFF.